Listed below are T cell receptor beta chains from one sample, sequenced in a study of control samples from healthy donors and cancer patients. Measured with immunoSEQ multiplex PCR; TCRdb has only the in-frame clones, and not every one. The sample lists 110,000 to 150,000 clones, about nine tenths seen once, with 4.9% in the top ten. The specimen was blood. The receptors here all came from a man under 40 in good health. Both conserved end residues are part of each CDR3. A D gene is named only where the DNA matches it firmly. The size of a clone is reported for some rows only, either as once, few or many, or as a class for expanded clones.

TRBV27	TRBJ2-7	-	-	CASSLLTGYEQYF	TGTGCCAGCAGTTTATTAACAGGGTACGAGCAGTACTTC
TRBV4-2	TRBJ2-1	TRBD2	few	CASSHPGGGQSYNEQFF	TGTGCCAGCAGCCACCCGGGGGGGGGACAAAGCTACAATGAGCAGTTCTTC
TRBV3-1/TRBV3-2	TRBJ2-7	-	-	CASSQDPIIIPLSYEQYF	TGTGCCAGCAGCCAAGATCCAATTATTATTCCCCTCTCCTACGAGCAGTACTTC
TRBV6-7	TRBJ2-3	-	-	CASSHLAQGPTDTQYF	TGTGCCAGCAGTCATTTGGCTCAAGGCCCAACAGATACGCAGTATTTT
TRBV5-6	TRBJ1-3	-	-	CASSAIQERAWISGNTIYF	TGTGCCAGCAGCGCGATACAGGAGCGGGCTTGGATCTCTGGAAACACCATATATTTT
TRBV24-1	TRBJ2-5	TRBD2	once	CATSDPRLAGGRETQYF	TGTGCCACCAGTGACCCCCGACTAGCGGGAGGAAGAGAGACCCAGTACTTC
TRBV6-5	TRBJ1-1	TRBD1	once	CASSPRTGSYTEAFF	TGTGCCAGCAGTCCACGGACAGGAAGTTACACTGAAGCTTTCTTT
TRBV2	TRBJ2-3	-	-	CASKPGRMRDTQYF	TGTGCCAGCAAACCGGGACGAATGAGGGATACGCAGTATTTT
TRBV7-6	TRBJ1-2	-	-	CASSATDSDYGYTF	TGTGCCAGCAGCGCGACAGACTCCGACTATGGCTACACCTTC
TRBV7-8	TRBJ2-3	-	-	CASSLAQTWGTDTQYF	TGTGCCAGCAGCTTAGCGCAGACATGGGGCACAGATACGCAGTATTTT
TRBV6-5	TRBJ2-1	TRBD2	-	CASSGASGSGWQFF	TGTGCCAGCAGCGGCGCTAGCGGGAGTGGTTGGCAGTTCTTC
TRBV13	TRBJ2-7	-	-	CASSLNGPSYEQYF	TGTGCCAGCAGCTTAAACGGTCCCTCCTACGAGCAGTACTTC
TRBV7-3	TRBJ2-6	-	-	CASSPNLGRGNVLTF	TGTGCCAGCAGCCCAAACCTTGGACGGGGCAACGTCCTGACTTTC
TRBV6-5	TRBJ2-1	-	-	CASTPGRQRQGEQFF	TGTGCCAGCACTCCGGGCCGCCAGCGGCAGGGTGAGCAGTTCTTC
TRBV7-8	TRBJ2-5	-	-	CASSWEVGIQETQYF	TGTGCCAGCAGCTGGGAAGTAGGGATTCAAGAGACCCAGTACTTC
TRBV6-5	TRBJ1-2	-	-	CASSPGYDYGYTF	TGTGCCAGCAGCCCGGGGTACGACTATGGCTACACCTTC
TRBV7-3	TRBJ2-3	-	-	CASSLLSPATDTQYF	TGTGCCAGCAGCCTCCTCTCGCCAGCCACAGATACGCAGTATTTT
TRBV6-6	TRBJ2-2	-	-	CASGGDTTLGELFF	TGTGCCAGCGGCGGGGATACGACACTTGGGGAGCTGTTTTTT
TRBV27	TRBJ1-1	-	-	CASSTDNMNTEAFF	TGTGCCAGCAGTACAGACAACATGAACACTGAAGCTTTCTTT
TRBV20-1	TRBJ2-7	-	-	CSAPDGYEQYF	TGCAGTGCCCCCGACGGTTACGAGCAGTACTTC
TRBV30	TRBJ1-5	-	-	CAWSVLQSHQPQHF	TGTGCCTGGAGTGTACTACAATCCCATCAGCCCCAGCATTTT
TRBV18	TRBJ1-1	TRBD1	-	CASSPPGQQLTEAFF	TGTGCCAGCTCACCACCGGGACAGCAATTAACTGAAGCTTTCTTT
TRBV7-6	TRBJ2-3	-	-	CASSPAWGGTDTQYF	TGTGCCAGCAGCCCGGCCTGGGGGGGCACAGATACGCAGTATTTT
TRBV24-1	TRBJ1-2	-	many	CATSVREDYGYTF	TGTGCCACCAGTGTCAGGGAAGACTATGGCTACACCTTC
TRBV5-4	TRBJ1-6	-	-	CASSFGLGTLYNSPLHF	TGTGCCAGCAGCTTTGGTTTAGGGACCCTTTATAATTCACCCCTCCACTTT
TRBV6-5	TRBJ2-2	-	-	CASSYNQRVTGELFF	TGTGCCAGCAGTTATAACCAAAGGGTCACCGGGGAGCTGTTTTTT
TRBV12-3/TRBV12-4	TRBJ2-7	-	-	CASSSYGGEQYF	TGTGCCAGCAGTTCCTACGGCGGCGAGCAGTACTTC
TRBV4-2	TRBJ1-1	TRBD1	-	CASSRTGQTVMNTEAFF	TGTGCCAGCAGCCGCACGGGACAGACAGTCATGAACACTGAAGCTTTCTTT
TRBV2	TRBJ2-1	-	-	CASSMGLKGVNEQFF	TGTGCCAGCAGTATGGGACTAAAGGGGGTGAATGAGCAGTTCTTC
TRBV5-5	TRBJ2-4	-	-	CASSLIGGTDNLAKNIQYF	TGTGCCAGCAGCTTGATTGGGGGGACAGATAATCTAGCCAAAAACATTCAGTACTTC
TRBV7-2	TRBJ1-3	TRBD1	-	CASSAKTGENTIYF	TGTGCCAGCAGCGCTAAGACAGGGGAAAACACCATATATTTT
TRBV19	TRBJ1-3	-	-	CASSTPAGGNTIYF	TGTGCCAGTAGCACTCCGGCGGGTGGAAACACCATATATTTT
TRBV27	TRBJ2-5	-	-	CASSLGSVGSQYF	TGTGCCAGCAGTTTAGGTTCAGTGGGGTCCCAGTACTTC
TRBV15	TRBJ1-4	-	-	CATSRDPYGGRSEKLFF	TGTGCCACCAGCAGAGATCCATATGGGGGGCGCTCGGAAAAACTGTTTTTT
TRBV5-4	TRBJ1-2	TRBD1	once	CASRLTGGYYGYTF	TGTGCCAGCAGGTTGACAGGGGGCTACTATGGCTACACCTTC
TRBV5-1	TRBJ1-1	-	-	CASSWQGGGTEAFF	TGCGCCAGCAGCTGGCAGGGTGGTGGCACTGAAGCTTTCTTT
TRBV13	TRBJ1-2	-	-	CASSPSRGRSDYGYTF	TGTGCCAGCAGCCCTAGCAGGGGTCGGAGTGACTATGGCTACACCTTC
TRBV6-2/TRBV6-3	TRBJ2-3	-	-	CASSYSRGRSTDTQYF	TGTGCCAGCAGTTACTCTCGGGGAAGATCCACAGATACGCAGTATTTT
TRBV4-1	TRBJ2-7	-	-	CASSQLADAYEQYF	TGCGCCAGCAGCCAATTAGCAGATGCCTACGAGCAGTACTTC
TRBV21-1	TRBJ1-1	-	-	CASSPVVGGANTEAFF	TGTGCCAGCAGCCCAGTGGTGGGCGGAGCAAACACTGAAGCTTTCTTT
TRBV19	TRBJ2-7	-	-	CASSQQGTQANEQYF	TGTGCCAGTAGCCAACAGGGAACCCAAGCGAACGAGCAGTACTTC
TRBV19	TRBJ1-2	-	once	CASSIPGTYGYTF	TGTGCCAGTAGTATTCCCGGGACTTATGGCTACACCTTC
TRBV7-2	TRBJ1-1	-	-	CASSPLGAEAFF	TGTGCCAGCAGCCCCTTAGGCGCTGAAGCTTTCTTT